This T cell receptor (beta chain) originates from a study of shared clonotypes between healthy human individuals. The study, taken as a whole, reports: Some naive CD4 clonotypes, 4% to 6%, turned up in common across four donors.

Points on this clone: Its antigen remains unknown.

TCRdb's table, derived via immunoSEQ multiplex PCR, lists solely in-frame clones and lacks some. Here the sample spans 850,000 to 1,200,000 clones, about 75% being singletons. The source of this sequence is a man younger than 30 in good health. Input material: memory CD4+ T cells sorted from blood. The subset: CD45RA-negative fraction.

The CDR3 DNA follows: TGCGCCAGCAGCTTGGGGGGGGCCAATGACCCCGAGCAGTACTTC. It codes for CASSLGGANDPEQYF. This chain links TRBV5-1 with TRBJ2-7, with D perhaps given as TRBD1 or TRBD2 (6 bases each). The CDR3 consists of 15 residues. Germline V CDR1 and CDR2: SGHRS, YFSETQ. Trimming left V 0 bases short and J 6 bases short, with 16 bases between. Drawing the rest from reference TRBV5-1 and TRBJ2-7, the complete variable domain is KAGVTQTPRYLIKTRGQQVTLSCSPISGHRSVSWYQQTPGQGLQFLFEYFSETQRNKGNFPGRFSGRQFSNSRSEMNVSTLELGDSALYLCASSLGGANDPEQYFGPGTRLTVT.